This T cell receptor beta chain appears in the sequencing data of a study of T cells in Graves' hyperthyroidism and ophthalmopathy. For the study at large: Peripheral blood was taken when the disease was first diagnosed, before any treatment began.

Germline trimming cut 6 bases from V and 2 bases from J; bases unmatched to any gene: 6. This CDR3 is 14 amino acids long. Patients having uncontrolled infection, another autoimmune disease, pregnancy or lactation were not included. PBMCs stemmed from around 10 ml fresh peripheral blood. General study findings and limits: A model of 13 V-J pairs discriminated ophthalmopathy from stable hyperthyroidism.

This clonotype was counted many times. No antigen is known for it. The investigators amplified TCR beta CDR3 regions from RNA transcripts. TCR CDR3 underwent first-round RT-PCR with the HTBI primer set. TCRdb re-derived calls from the multiplex PCR reads in MiXCR, one entry per CDR3 protein. The table shows over 450,000 distinct CDR3 sequences, with 15% to 20% occurring only once. This clonotype was obtained from a woman younger than 30 with Graves' ophthalmopathy. The sample taken for sequencing was blood. V and J are TRBV12-3 or TRBV12-4 and TRBJ1-2, with 7 nucleotides matching TRBD1. In DNA form, the CDR3 reads TGTGCCAGCAGCCCGACAGGGCTAAACTATGGCTACACCTTC. This translates into CASSPTGLNYGYTF.